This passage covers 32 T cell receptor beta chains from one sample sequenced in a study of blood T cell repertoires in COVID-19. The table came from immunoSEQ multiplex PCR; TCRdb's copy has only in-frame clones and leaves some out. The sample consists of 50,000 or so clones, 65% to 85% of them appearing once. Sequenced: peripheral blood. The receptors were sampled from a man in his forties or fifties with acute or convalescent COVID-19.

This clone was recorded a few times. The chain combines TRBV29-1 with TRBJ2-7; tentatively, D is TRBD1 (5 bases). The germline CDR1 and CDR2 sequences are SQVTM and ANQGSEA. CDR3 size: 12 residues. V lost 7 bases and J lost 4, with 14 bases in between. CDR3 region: CSATTDTYEQYV. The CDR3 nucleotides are TGCAGCGCAACGACGGACACTTACGAGCAGTACGTC.

As DNA, the CDR3 is TGTGCCAGCAGAAAGAGCGGGAGGGCCGGGAACATTCAGTACTTC. Translating gives CASRKSGRAGNIQYF. The J gene is TRBJ2-4, the V gene TRBV6-5; 10 bases align to TRBD2. The CDR3 contains 15 residues. The V segment lost 6 bases and the J segment 7 bases; nucleotides outside the gene matches: 9. Per germline, CDR1 MNHEY and CDR2 SVGAGI.

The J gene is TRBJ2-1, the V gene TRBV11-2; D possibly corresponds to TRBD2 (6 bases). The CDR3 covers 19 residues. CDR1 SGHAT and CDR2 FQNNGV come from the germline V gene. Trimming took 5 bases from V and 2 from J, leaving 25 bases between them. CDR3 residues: CASSPTSLLAGKPYNEQFF. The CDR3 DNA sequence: TGTGCCAGCAGCCCAACTTCCCTACTCGCGGGGAAACCCTACAATGAGCAGTTCTTC. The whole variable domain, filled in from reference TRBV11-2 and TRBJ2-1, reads EAGVAQSPRYKIIEKRQSVAFWCNPISGHATLYWYQQILGQGPKLLIQFQNNGVVDDSQLPKDRFSAERLKGVDSTLKIQPAKLEDSAVYLCASSPTSLLAGKPYNEQFFGPGTRLTVL.

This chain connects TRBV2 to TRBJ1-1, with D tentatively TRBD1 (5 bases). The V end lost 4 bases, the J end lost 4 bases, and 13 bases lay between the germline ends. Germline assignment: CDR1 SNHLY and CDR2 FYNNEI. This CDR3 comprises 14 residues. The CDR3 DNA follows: TGTGCCAGCAGTGCCCCCCGGGGGGGCACTGAAGCTTTCTTT. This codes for CASSAPRGGTEAFF.

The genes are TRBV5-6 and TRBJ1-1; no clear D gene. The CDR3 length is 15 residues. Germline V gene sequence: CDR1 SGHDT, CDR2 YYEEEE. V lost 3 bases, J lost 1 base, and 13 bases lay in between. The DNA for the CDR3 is TGTGCCAGCAGCTCCCCAAGTTACGGGAACACTGAAGCTTTCTTT. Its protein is CASSSPSYGNTEAFF.

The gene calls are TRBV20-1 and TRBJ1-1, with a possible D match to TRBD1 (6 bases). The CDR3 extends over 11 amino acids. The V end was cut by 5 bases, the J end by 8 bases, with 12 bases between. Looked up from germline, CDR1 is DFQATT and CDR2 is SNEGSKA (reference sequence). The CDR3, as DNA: TGCAGTGCTGGGACACGAGTAGAAGCTTTCTTT. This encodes CSAGTRVEAFF.

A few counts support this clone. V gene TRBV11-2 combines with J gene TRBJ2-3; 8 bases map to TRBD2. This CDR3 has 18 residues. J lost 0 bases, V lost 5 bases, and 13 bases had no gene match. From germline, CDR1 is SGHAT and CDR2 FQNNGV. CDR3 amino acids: CASSTRAGAIPSTDTQYF. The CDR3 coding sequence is TGTGCCAGCAGCACGCGAGCGGGGGCCATTCCTAGCACAGATACGCAGTATTTT.

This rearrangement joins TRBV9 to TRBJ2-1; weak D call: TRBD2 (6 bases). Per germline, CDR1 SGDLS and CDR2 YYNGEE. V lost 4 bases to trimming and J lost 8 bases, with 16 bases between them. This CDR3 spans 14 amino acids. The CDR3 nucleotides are TGTGCCAGCAGCCTGGGACTTCCATGGGATGAGCAGTTCTTC. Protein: CASSLGLPWDEQFF.

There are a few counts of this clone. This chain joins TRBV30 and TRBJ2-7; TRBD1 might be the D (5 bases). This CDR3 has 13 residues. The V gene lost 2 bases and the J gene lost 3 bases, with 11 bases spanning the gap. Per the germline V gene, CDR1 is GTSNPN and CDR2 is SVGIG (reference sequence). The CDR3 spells CAWSQWGVYEQYF. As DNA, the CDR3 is TGTGCCTGGAGTCAGTGGGGCGTCTACGAGCAGTACTTC.

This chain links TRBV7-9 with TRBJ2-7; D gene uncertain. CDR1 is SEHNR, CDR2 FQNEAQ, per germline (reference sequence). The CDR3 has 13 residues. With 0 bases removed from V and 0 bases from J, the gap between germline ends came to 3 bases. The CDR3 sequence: CASSLAYSYEQYF. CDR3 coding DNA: TGTGCCAGCAGCTTAGCCTACTCCTACGAGCAGTACTTC.

CDR3 region: CSAPSGTEAFF. The CDR3 DNA is TGCAGTGCCCCCTCGGGCACTGAAGCTTTCTTT. This chain links TRBV20-1 with TRBJ1-1, with D hard to call. Trimming removed 6 bases at V and 4 bases at J, with 9 bases between. Germline V CDR1 and CDR2: DFQATT, SNEGSKA (reference sequence). The CDR3 totals 11 residues.

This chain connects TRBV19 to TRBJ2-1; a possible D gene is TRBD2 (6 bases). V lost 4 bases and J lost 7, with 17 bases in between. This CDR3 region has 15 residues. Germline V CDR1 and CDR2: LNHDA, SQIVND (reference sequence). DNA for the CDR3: TGTGCCAGTAGTAGGAGCGGGCCAAGGGAGAATGAGCAGTTCTTC. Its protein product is CASSRSGPRENEQFF.

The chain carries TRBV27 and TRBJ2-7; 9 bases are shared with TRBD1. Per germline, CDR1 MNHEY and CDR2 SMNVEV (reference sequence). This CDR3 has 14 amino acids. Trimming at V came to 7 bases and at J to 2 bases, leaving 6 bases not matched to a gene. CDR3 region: CASNPRDRAYEQYF. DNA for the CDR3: TGTGCCAGCAATCCCCGGGACAGGGCCTACGAGCAGTACTTC.

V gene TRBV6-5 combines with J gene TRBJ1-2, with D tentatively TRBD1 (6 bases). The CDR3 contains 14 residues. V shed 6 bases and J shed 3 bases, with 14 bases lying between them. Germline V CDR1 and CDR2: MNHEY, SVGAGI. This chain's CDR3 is CASRVQGIDYGYTF. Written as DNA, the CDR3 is TGTGCCAGCAGGGTCCAGGGGATCGACTATGGCTACACCTTC.

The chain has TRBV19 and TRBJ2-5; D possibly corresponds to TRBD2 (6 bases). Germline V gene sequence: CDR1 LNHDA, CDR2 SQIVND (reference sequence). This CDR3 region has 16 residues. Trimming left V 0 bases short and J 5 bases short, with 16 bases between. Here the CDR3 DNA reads TGTGCCAGTAGTATAGAAGAAAAGGCCGCGGGGGAGACCCAGTACTTC. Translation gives CASSIEEKAAGETQYF.

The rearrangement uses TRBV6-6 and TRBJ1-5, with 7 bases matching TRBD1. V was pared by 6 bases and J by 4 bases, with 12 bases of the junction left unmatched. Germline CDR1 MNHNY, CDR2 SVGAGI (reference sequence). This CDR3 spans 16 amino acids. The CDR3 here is CASRPLQGNRNQPQHF. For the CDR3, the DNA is TGTGCCAGCAGACCACTACAGGGGAATCGTAATCAGCCCCAGCATTTT.

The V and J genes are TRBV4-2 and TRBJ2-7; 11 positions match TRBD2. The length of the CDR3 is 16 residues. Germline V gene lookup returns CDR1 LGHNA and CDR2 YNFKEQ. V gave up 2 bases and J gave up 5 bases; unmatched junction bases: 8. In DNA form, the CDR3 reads TGTGCCAGCAGCCAACTTAGCGGGAGGGCCGGGGACGAGCAGTACTTC. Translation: CASSQLSGRAGDEQYF.

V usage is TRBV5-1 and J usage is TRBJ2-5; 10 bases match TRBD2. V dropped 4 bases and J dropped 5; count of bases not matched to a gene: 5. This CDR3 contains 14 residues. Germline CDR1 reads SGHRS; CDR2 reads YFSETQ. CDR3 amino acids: CASSEGLARETQYF. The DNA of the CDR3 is TGCGCCAGCAGCGAGGGACTAGCGCGGGAGACCCAGTACTTC.

CDR3 residues: CAWSSGQGGQETQYF. The DNA for the CDR3 is TGTGCCTGGAGTTCAGGACAGGGGGGACAAGAGACCCAGTACTTC. The rearrangement links TRBV30 to TRBJ2-5; 10 positions agree with TRBD1. This CDR3 contains 15 residues. Germline CDR1 GTSNPN, CDR2 SVGIG (reference sequence). Trimming took 2 bases from V and 2 from J; bases not matched to a gene: 5.

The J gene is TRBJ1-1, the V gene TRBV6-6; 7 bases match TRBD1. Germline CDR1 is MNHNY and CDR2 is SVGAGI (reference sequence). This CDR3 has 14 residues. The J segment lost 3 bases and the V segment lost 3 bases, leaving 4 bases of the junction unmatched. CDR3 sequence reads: CASSYYDRDTEAFF. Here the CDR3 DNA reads TGTGCCAGCAGTTATTACGACAGGGACACTGAAGCTTTCTTT.

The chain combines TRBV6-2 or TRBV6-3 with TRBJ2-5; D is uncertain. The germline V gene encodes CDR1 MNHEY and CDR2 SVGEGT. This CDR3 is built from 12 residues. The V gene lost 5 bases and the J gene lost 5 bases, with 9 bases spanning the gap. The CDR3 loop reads CASSAVEETQYF. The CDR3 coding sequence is TGTGCCAGCAGTGCGGTGGAGGAGACCCAGTACTTC.

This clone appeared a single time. The CDR3 protein is CASSEVAGGFGNTIYF. Here the CDR3 DNA reads TGCGCCAGCAGCGAAGTCGCAGGGGGCTTTGGAAACACCATATATTTT. The V call is TRBV5-1, the J call TRBJ1-3; TRBD1 aligns across 8 bases. This CDR3 region has 16 residues. The V gene's germline CDR1 is SGHRS and CDR2 YFSETQ. Unmatched junction bases numbered 9, after V lost 4 bases and J lost 3 bases.

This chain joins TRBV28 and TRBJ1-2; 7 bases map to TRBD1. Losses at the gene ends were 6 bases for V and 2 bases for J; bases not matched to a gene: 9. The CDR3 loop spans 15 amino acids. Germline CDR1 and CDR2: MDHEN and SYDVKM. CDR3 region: CASRPHGTANYGYTF. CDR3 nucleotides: TGTGCCAGCAGGCCACATGGGACAGCCAACTATGGCTACACCTTC.

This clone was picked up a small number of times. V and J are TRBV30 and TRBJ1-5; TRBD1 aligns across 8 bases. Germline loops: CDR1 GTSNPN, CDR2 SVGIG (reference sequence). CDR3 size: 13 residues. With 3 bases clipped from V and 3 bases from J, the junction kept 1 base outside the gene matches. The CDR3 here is CAWRGQANQPQHF. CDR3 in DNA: TGTGCCTGGAGGGGACAGGCCAATCAGCCCCAGCATTTT. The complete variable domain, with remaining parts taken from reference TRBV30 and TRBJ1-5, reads SQTIHQWPATLVQPVGSPLSLECTVEGTSNPNLYWYRQAAGRGLQLLFYSVGIGQISSEVPQNLSASRPQDRQFILSSKKLLLSDSGFYLCAWRGQANQPQHFGDGTRLSIL.

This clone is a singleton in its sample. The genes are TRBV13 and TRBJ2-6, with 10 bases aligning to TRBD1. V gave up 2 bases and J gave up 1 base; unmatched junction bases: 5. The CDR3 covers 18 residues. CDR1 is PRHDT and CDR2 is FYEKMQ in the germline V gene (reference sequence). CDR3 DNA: TGTGCCAGCAGCTTACTCCGGGACAGGGGATCTGGGGCCAACGTCCTGACTTTC. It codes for CASSLLRDRGSGANVLTF.

The CDR3 sequence: CSVVPRYHYGYTF. In nucleotides, the CDR3 is TGCAGCGTTGTGCCGCGGTATCACTATGGCTACACCTTC. This chain links TRBV29-1 with TRBJ1-2; D gene uncertain. CDR3 length: 13 amino acids. Per germline, CDR1 SQVTM and CDR2 ANQGSEA. V lost 4 bases, J lost 3 bases, and 12 bases lay in between.

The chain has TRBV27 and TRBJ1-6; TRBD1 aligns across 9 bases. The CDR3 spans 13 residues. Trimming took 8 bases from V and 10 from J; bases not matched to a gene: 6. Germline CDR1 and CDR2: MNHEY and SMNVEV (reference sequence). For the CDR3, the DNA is TGTGCCAGCTGGGGGACAGGGTACTCACCCCTCCACTTT. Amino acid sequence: CASWGTGYSPLHF.

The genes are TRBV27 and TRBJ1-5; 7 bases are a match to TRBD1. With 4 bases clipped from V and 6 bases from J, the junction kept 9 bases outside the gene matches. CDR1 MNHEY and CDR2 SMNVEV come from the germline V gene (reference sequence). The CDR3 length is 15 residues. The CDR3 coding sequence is TGTGCCAGCAGTTCCTACCAGGGGGGTGTTCAGCCCCAGCATTTT. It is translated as CASSSYQGGVQPQHF.

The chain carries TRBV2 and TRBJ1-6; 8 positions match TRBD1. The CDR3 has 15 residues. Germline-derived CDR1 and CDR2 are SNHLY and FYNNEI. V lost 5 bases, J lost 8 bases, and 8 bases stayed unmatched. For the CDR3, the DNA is TGTGCCAGCAGTTTTGTAGGGACAGGATATTCACCCCTCCACTTT. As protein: CASSFVGTGYSPLHF.

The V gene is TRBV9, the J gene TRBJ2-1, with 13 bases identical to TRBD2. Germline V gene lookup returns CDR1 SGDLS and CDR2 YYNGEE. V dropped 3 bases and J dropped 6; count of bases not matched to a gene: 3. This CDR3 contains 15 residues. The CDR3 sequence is CASSAGLAGSNEQFF. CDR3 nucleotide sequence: TGTGCCAGCAGCGCGGGACTAGCGGGGAGCAATGAGCAGTTCTTC.

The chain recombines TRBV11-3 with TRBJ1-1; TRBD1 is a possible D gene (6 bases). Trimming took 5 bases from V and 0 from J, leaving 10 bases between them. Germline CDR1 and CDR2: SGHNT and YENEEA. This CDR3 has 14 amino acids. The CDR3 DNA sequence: TGTGCCAGCAGCCCCAGGGGAATGAACACTGAAGCTTTCTTT. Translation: CASSPRGMNTEAFF.

CDR3 nucleotide sequence: TGCGCCAGCAGCCCAACCGTCGGGACAGGGGGCTCGGGTGAGCAGTTCTTC. Translated, it gives CASSPTVGTGGSGEQFF. This sequence joins TRBV5-1 and TRBJ2-1; 12 bases are shared with TRBD1. CDR3 length: 17 residues. Trimming cost V 4 bases and J 9 bases; bases outside gene matches: 14. In germline, CDR1 is SGHRS, CDR2 YFSETQ.